The entry below describes one TCR beta chain. Its antigen remains unidentified. Sequencing used immunoSEQ multiplex PCR; TCRdb keeps in-frame clones, though not all of them. The sample yields about 120,000 clones, roughly 87% seen once. The germline CDR1 and CDR2 sequences are LGHNA and YNFKEQ. Trimming took off 4 bases at V and 0 bases at J, with 12 bases between the two ends. The CDR3 loop spans 16 amino acids. This sample is part of a study of T cell responses to AZD1222 COVID-19 vaccine. Background on the study: Investigators merged groups given second doses at roughly 4 or roughly 12 weeks. Study-wide results and limits: Repertoires in all cases were sampled only once the peak T cell response had passed. Spike-specific TCR breadth and depth went up after people got two AZD1222 doses.

V is TRBV4-2 and J is TRBJ1-4, with D unresolved. This receptor was identified in an adult in good health. Sample: peripheral blood, taken on day 0 of AZD1222 vaccination. The CDR3: CASSPGNSATNEKLFF. The CDR3 DNA reads as TGTGCCAGCAGCCCGGGAAACTCAGCAACTAATGAAAAACTGTTTTTT.